This entry lists 9 T cell receptor beta chains sequenced from one sample in a study of siplizumab effects on memory and regulatory T cells (dated by TCRdb to about 2019). The protocol used for the library was the immunoSEQ multiplex PCR assay. TCRdb carries this immuneACCESS record with in-frame sequences only. Its versions omit some clonotypes, under half of them owing to an unresolved V gene in the studies checked, with the rest unexplained. Within this sample are about 110,000 clones, with roughly 92% of them counted one time only. The ten top clones hold 1% to 1.5% of the sample. Sequencing was performed on CD4+ T cells sorted from blood. The source is a human donor in good health.

The genes are TRBV6-5 and TRBJ1-3; D not certain. Trimming removed 0 bases at V and 4 bases at J, with 13 bases between. This CDR3 is built from 16 residues. The germline V gene encodes CDR1 MNHEY and CDR2 SVGAGI. The CDR3 spells CASSYSRQRWGNTIYF. CDR3 in DNA: TGTGCCAGCAGTTACTCCAGGCAGCGCTGGGGAAACACCATATATTTT.

V usage is TRBV27 and J usage is TRBJ1-5; unclear D gene. CDR3 size: 14 residues. Germline CDR1 is MNHEY and CDR2 is SMNVEV (reference sequence). Trimming removed 3 bases at V and 6 bases at J, with 12 bases between. The CDR3 nucleotides are TGTGCCAGCAGTTTCACCGCCCGGGCTCAGCCCCAGCATTTT. Translating it yields CASSFTARAQPQHF.

CDR3 loop: CASSLGGFREKLFF. CDR3 DNA sequence: TGTGCCAGCAGCTTGGGAGGGTTTCGGGAAAAACTGTTTTTT. The chain couples TRBV5-5 to TRBJ1-4; D ambiguous. Germline V gene data show CDR1 as SGHKS and CDR2 as YYEKEE (reference sequence). The length of the CDR3 is 14 residues. The V end was cut by 0 bases, the J end by 8 bases, with 11 bases between.

The chain recombines TRBV5-1 with TRBJ2-1; 9 bases agree with TRBD2. V lost 7 bases, J lost 3 bases, and 8 bases stayed unmatched. Germline CDR1 and CDR2: SGHRS and YFSETQ. The CDR3 extends over 15 amino acids. The CDR3 loop reads CASFRDSGGYNEQFF. The DNA of the CDR3 is TGCGCCAGCTTCAGGGATAGCGGGGGCTACAATGAGCAGTTCTTC.

The chain carries TRBV9 and TRBJ2-3; 9 nucleotides align to TRBD2. CDR3 length: 14 residues. The V gene's germline CDR1 is SGDLS and CDR2 YYNGEE. Losses at the gene ends were 3 bases for V and 7 bases for J; bases not matched to a gene: 6. The CDR3 DNA reads as TGTGCCAGCAGCGAAGGTAGCGGGGGATATACGCAGTATTTT. Its protein product is CASSEGSGGYTQYF.

The V gene is TRBV7-3, the J gene TRBJ2-1; possible D gene TRBD1, 5 bases. This CDR3 has 13 amino acids. Germline V lookup: CDR1 SGHTA, CDR2 FQGTGA. Trimming pared 4 bases from V and 9 bases from J, leaving 13 bases between. The CDR3, as DNA: TGTGCCAGCAGCTCAGCAGGGTTTCGTGAGCAGTTCTTC. It specifies CASSSAGFREQFF.

This clone was recorded once. The chain recombines TRBV27 with TRBJ1-2; maybe TRBD1 (5 bases). This CDR3 comprises 12 residues. CDR1 MNHEY and CDR2 SMNVEV come from the germline V gene (reference sequence). The germline V and J ends were trimmed by 6 bases and 7 bases, with 12 bases remaining between them. CDR3 amino acids: CASRTGAGGYTF. The CDR3 DNA sequence: TGTGCCAGCAGGACCGGGGCCGGTGGCTACACCTTC.

The V call is TRBV19, the J call TRBJ2-2, with D unresolved. The V gene lost 3 bases and the J gene lost 1 base, with 6 bases spanning the gap. This CDR3 region has 14 residues. The germline V gene has CDR1 LNHDA and CDR2 SQIVND (reference sequence). This CDR3 reads CASSITMNTGELFF. The CDR3 DNA sequence: TGTGCCAGTAGTATTACAATGAACACCGGGGAGCTGTTTTTT.

The J gene is TRBJ2-3, the V gene TRBV7-3, with a possible D match to TRBD2 (5 bases). V was clipped by 6 bases and J by 7 bases, with 11 bases between them. CDR1 and CDR2 (germline): SGHTA, FQGTGA. This CDR3 has 12 residues. The CDR3 DNA follows: TGTGCCAGCAGTCCCACGGGGAATACGCAGTATTTT. Residues: CASSPTGNTQYF. Supplemented by reference TRBV7-3 and TRBJ2-3, the full variable domain reads GAGVSQTPSNKVTEKGKYVELRCDPISGHTALYWYRQSLGQGPEFLIYFQGTGAADDSGLPNDRFFAVRPEGSVSTLKIQRTERGDSAVYLCASSPTGNTQYFGPGTRLTVL.